The sample holds a few counts of the clone carrying this T cell receptor beta chain. Its antigen is undetermined. This CDR3 has 14 amino acids. V lost 4 bases, J lost 3 bases, and 15 bases lay in between. Germline loops: CDR1 GTSNPN, CDR2 SVGIG (reference sequence). The sample comes from a study of T cell responses to AZD1222 COVID-19 vaccine. Study findings and constraints: Two AZD1222 administrations were followed by greater Spike-specific TCR breadth and depth. The study found vaccine-associated CD4 TCRs spanning spike, dominant at 160-218 and 743-854. Donors in the cohort were predominantly white British and more often female, and clonal diversity was possibly underestimated.

Sequencing used immunoSEQ multiplex PCR; TCRdb keeps in-frame clones, though not all of them. The table shows about 140,000 clones, with nearly 95% occurring only once. The chain is built from TRBV30 and TRBJ1-1; perhaps TRBD1 as D (6 bases). The TCR was taken from an adult who received the AZD1222 COVID-19 vaccine. The input for sequencing was peripheral blood, taken 28 days after the second AZD1222 dose. The CDR3 coding sequence is TGTGCCTGGACTCGAGGGGGGGGACACACTGAAGCTTTCTTT. Translated: CAWTRGGGHTEAFF.